This TCR beta chain was identified in a study of T cells in localized non-small cell lung cancer. Whole-study results and caveats: Clonality peaked in uninvolved adjacent lung rather than tumor.

The CDR3 spans 14 residues. Germline V gene sequence: CDR1 SGHRS, CDR2 YFSETQ. With 3 bases clipped from V and 4 bases from J, the junction kept 4 bases outside the gene matches. TCRdb's table, derived via immunoSEQ multiplex PCR, lists solely in-frame clones and lacks some. The table includes some 90,000 clones, 87% detected once. Turning to this clone: Antigen specificity is unknown.

The receptor was derived from a man aged 40 to 70 with stage I squamous cell lung carcinoma. The chain uses TRBV5-1 and TRBJ1-3, with 7 bases identical to TRBD1. The sample here was peripheral blood, taken before any cancer treatment. DNA for the CDR3: TGCGCCAGCAGCTCGACAGGGCGCGGAAACACCATATATTTT. It specifies CASSSTGRGNTIYF.